A few counts support the clone carrying this T cell receptor beta chain. Its matching antigen is unknown. The CDR3 spans 14 residues. Germline V gene lookup returns CDR1 LGHNA and CDR2 YNFKEQ. V gave up 4 bases and J gave up 2 bases, with 10 bases separating them. UMIs and sample barcodes were carried by the TCR alpha and TCR beta cDNA libraries that 5'RACE produced using constant-segment primers. TCRdb reprocessed the 5' RACE reads via MiXCR and lists one record per CDR3 protein. Here the sample spans 250,000 to 400,000 distinct CDR3 sequences, 13% to 15% being singletons. The record originates from a study of T-cell memory formation after mild COVID-19. Whole-study findings and limits: The appearance of some responding clones in pre-infection memory suggested that cross-reactive memory joined. CM and EM subsets held most contracting CD4+ clones; EMRA held CD8+ ones. CD4/CD8 balance characterized clones contracting day 15 to 85, and CD4+ skew characterized later expanders.

The TCR comes from a man younger than 35 who had mild COVID-19 (a few samples of this study predate the infection). Cell type and time point are not known. V and J are TRBV4-2 and TRBJ2-3; D gene ambiguous. The sequenced material came from PBMCs or a T cell subset sorted from them (not recorded which). This CDR3 is CASSPAEPTDTQYF. In nucleotides, the CDR3 is TGTGCCAGCAGCCCCGCGGAACCCACAGATACGCAGTATTTT.